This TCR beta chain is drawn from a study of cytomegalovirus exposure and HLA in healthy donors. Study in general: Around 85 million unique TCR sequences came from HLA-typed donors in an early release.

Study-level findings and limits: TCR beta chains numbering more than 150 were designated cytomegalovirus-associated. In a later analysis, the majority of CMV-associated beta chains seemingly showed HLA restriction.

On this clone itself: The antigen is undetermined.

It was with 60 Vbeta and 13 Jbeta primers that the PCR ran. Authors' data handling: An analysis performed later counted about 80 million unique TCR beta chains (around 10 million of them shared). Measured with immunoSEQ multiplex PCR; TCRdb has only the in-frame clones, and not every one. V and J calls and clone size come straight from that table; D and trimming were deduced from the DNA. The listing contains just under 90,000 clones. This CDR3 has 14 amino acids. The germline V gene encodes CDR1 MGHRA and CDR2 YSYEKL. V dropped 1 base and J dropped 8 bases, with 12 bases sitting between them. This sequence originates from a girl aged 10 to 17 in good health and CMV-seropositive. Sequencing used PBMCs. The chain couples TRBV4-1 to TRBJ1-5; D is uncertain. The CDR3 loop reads CASSQAASGEPQHF. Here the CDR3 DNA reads TGCGCCAGCAGCCAAGCGGCGTCCGGGGAGCCCCAGCATTTT.